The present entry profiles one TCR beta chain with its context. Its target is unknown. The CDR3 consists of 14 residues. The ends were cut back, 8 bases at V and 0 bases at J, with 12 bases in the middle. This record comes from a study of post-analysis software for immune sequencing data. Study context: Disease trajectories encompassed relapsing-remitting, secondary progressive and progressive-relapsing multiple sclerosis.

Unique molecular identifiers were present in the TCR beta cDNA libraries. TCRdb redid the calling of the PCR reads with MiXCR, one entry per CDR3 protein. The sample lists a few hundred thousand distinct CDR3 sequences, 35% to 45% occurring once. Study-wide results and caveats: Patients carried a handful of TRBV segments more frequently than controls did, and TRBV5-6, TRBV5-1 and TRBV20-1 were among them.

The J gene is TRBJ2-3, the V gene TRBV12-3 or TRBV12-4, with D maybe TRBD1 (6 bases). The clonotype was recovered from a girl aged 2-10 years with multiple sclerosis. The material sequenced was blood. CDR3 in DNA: TGTGCCAGCGGAAAAGGGGGTAGCACAGATACGCAGTATTTT. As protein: CASGKGGSTDTQYF.